This T cell receptor (beta chain) was profiled in a study of lymphopenia after photon versus proton radiotherapy. Remarks on this clone: Its antigen is as yet unknown.

General study points: In patients who died, overall survival fell as post-nadir TCR diversity dropped more. Post-nadir diversity loss with photons came from oligoclonal expansion, particularly CD8+ Temra cells. Proton therapy kept repertoires fairly stable, unlike photons, which gained effector/memory cells. Authors raise, but do not show, better survival with proton therapy.

Assay: immunoSEQ multiplex PCR; the TCRdb copy retains only in-frame clones and omits some. The table lists just over 40,000 clones, 86% of them singletons. Germline CDR1 SGHAT, CDR2 FQNNGV. J lost 8 bases, V lost 6 bases, and 8 bases had no gene match. This CDR3 has 14 amino acids. The sequences come from peripheral blood, collected from a patient treated with proton-based radiotherapy. The receptor's source is an older woman with pancreatic cancer. Some clones in this sample may be carry-over from other donors' samples. The J gene is TRBJ2-2, the V gene TRBV11-2; 8 bases are a match to TRBD1. The CDR3 coding sequence is TGTGCCAGCAGGGGCCAGGGGGCGAAGGGGGAGCTGTTTTTT. This translates into CASRGQGAKGELFF.